Shown below are 19 T cell receptor beta chains from a single sample sequenced in a study of T cell clones after liver transplantation (dated by TCRdb to between 2018 and 2020). The library was produced with the immunoSEQ multiplex PCR assay. TCRdb holds this immuneACCESS table with in-frame rearrangements only. Some clones are missing; in checked studies, unresolved V genes explain under half, and the rest has no known cause. Within this sample are tens of thousands of clones, with roughly nine tenths of them counted one time only. The ten largest account for 2% to 3% of the sample. Taken with the paper, the label for time point translates to: pre-transplant. The sample here was CD4+ T cells from blood, taken before liver transplant. All receptors come from a human donor who received a liver transplant.

In nucleotides, the CDR3 is TGCGCCAGCAGCCAAGATAGTAAGGGTAACTATGGCTACACCTTC. Protein: CASSQDSKGNYGYTF. This chain uses TRBV4-1 with TRBJ1-2; no clear D gene. The germline gives CDR1 MGHRA, CDR2 YSYEKL. CDR3 length: 15 amino acids. Deletions cut 0 bases from V and 1 base from J, with 9 bases between.

This clone appeared a few times. The chain is built from TRBV5-1 and TRBJ2-1; 9 bases fit TRBD1. This CDR3 is built from 16 residues. Germline V CDR1 and CDR2: SGHRS, YFSETQ. V shed 3 bases, J shed 6 bases, and the junction held 10 bases outside the gene matches. The DNA for the CDR3 is TGCGCCAGCAGCTATACTGGGACAGGGTTGGTCAATGAGCAGTTCTTC. This gives the protein CASSYTGTGLVNEQFF.

To note about this clone: The junction shows a germline mismatch at one end, possibly a read error. The rearrangement joins TRBV6-5 to TRBJ2-7; possibly TRBD1 or TRBD2 for D (5 bases each). Germline lookup yields CDR1 MNHEY and CDR2 SVGAGI. This CDR3 has 15 residues. The DNA of the CDR3 is TGTGCCAGCAGTAACTCCTTGCAGGGAGCCTACGAGCAGTACTTC. Residues: CASSNSLQGAYEQYF.

This chain joins TRBV9 and TRBJ2-7; TRBD1 might be the D (5 bases). The V and J ends lost 0 bases and 2 bases respectively, with 9 bases between them. The CDR3 is 14 amino acids. From germline, CDR1 is SGDLS and CDR2 YYNGEE. CDR3 in amino acids: CASSVEAGPYEQYF. The CDR3, as DNA: TGTGCCAGCAGCGTAGAGGCAGGGCCCTACGAGCAGTACTTC.

CDR3 bases: TGCGCCAGCAGCTTCAGGGACAGATACAATGAGCAGTTCTTC. Its translation is CASSFRDRYNEQFF. J is TRBJ2-1 and V is TRBV5-1; TRBD1 matches 7 bases. J gave up 4 bases and V 2 bases, and 3 bases lay outside the gene matches. Germline-derived CDR1 and CDR2 are SGHRS and YFSETQ. The CDR3 runs to 14 residues.

V and J are TRBV29-1 and TRBJ2-7, with 10 nucleotides matching TRBD2. Trimming removed 4 bases from V and 2 bases from J; junction bases left unmatched: 8. The CDR3 runs 15 residues. Looked up from germline, CDR1 is SQVTM and CDR2 is ANQGSEA. In DNA, the CDR3 is TGCAGCGTTGTTCTTTTAGCGGGAGGCCCCTACGAGCAGTACTTC. Its protein product is CSVVLLAGGPYEQYF.

This chain connects TRBV7-3 to TRBJ2-3; 13 nucleotides line up with TRBD2. The CDR3 contains 20 residues. V was clipped by 1 base and J by 0 bases; unmatched bases: 10. Germline V gene lookup returns CDR1 SGHTA and CDR2 FQGTGA. This CDR3 is CASSLRSTSGRPSSTDTQYF. For the CDR3, the DNA is TGTGCCAGCAGCTTAAGATCGACTAGCGGGAGGCCCTCTAGCACAGATACGCAGTATTTT.

The chain uses TRBV2 and TRBJ1-3; D unclear. CDR1 is SNHLY, CDR2 FYNNEI, per germline. This CDR3 contains 13 residues. V lost 3 bases, J lost 4 bases, and 7 bases lay in between. The CDR3 is CASSETEGNTIYF. In nucleotides, the CDR3 is TGTGCCAGCAGTGAGACTGAAGGAAACACCATATATTTT.

DNA for the CDR3: TGTGCCAGCATTGAGCTTGGGGGACAGCAGTACTTC. Translating it yields CASIELGGQQYF. The V call is TRBV6-1, the J call TRBJ2-7; TRBD1 or TRBD2 may be the D gene (5 bases each). Germline V gives CDR1 MNHNS, CDR2 SASEGT. The CDR3 extends over 12 amino acids. The V end lost 7 bases, the J end lost 8 bases, and 15 bases lay between the germline ends.

This chain joins TRBV4-3 and TRBJ2-3, with D perhaps matching TRBD1 or TRBD2 (6 bases each). Between the trimmed V and J ends, which lost 0 bases and 3 bases, there was a span of 16 bases. Germline lookup yields CDR1 LGHNA and CDR2 YSLEER. The length of the CDR3 is 17 residues. CDR3 in DNA: TGCGCCAGCAGCCAAGATAAGGGGGGAGTTGAGACAGATACGCAGTATTTT. As protein: CASSQDKGGVETDTQYF.

The rearrangement joins TRBV11-3 to TRBJ1-2; D is possibly TRBD1 (5 bases). This CDR3 comprises 14 residues. The V gene lost 8 bases and the J gene lost 2 bases, with 15 bases spanning the gap. The germline V gene encodes CDR1 SGHNT and CDR2 YENEEA. CDR3 in amino acids: CASGLGTGNYGYTF. DNA for the CDR3: TGTGCCAGCGGCCTCGGGACGGGAAACTATGGCTACACCTTC.

The chain joins TRBV5-6 to TRBJ1-4; D gene uncertain. The CDR3 runs to 14 residues. V lost 3 bases and J lost 6, with 12 bases in between. Germline CDR1 reads SGHDT; CDR2 reads YYEEEE. CDR3 sequence: CASSSPMLDEKLFF. In DNA, the CDR3 is TGTGCCAGCAGCTCTCCGATGCTGGATGAAAAACTGTTTTTT. Variable domain in full (rest from reference TRBV5-6 and TRBJ1-4): DAGVTQSPTHLIKTRGQQVTLRCSPKSGHDTVSWYQQALGQGPQFIFQYYEEEERQRGNFPDRFSGHQFPNYSSELNVNALLLGDSALYLCASSSPMLDEKLFFGSGTQLSVL.

This rearrangement joins TRBV2 to TRBJ2-1, with a tentative D call TRBD2 (5 bases). V shed 6 bases and J shed 10 bases, with 10 bases lying between them. Per the germline V gene, CDR1 is SNHLY and CDR2 is FYNNEI. The CDR3 covers 11 residues. The CDR3 DNA reads TGTGCCAGCAGAGACTCGGGAGAGCAGTTCTTC. Translating it yields CASRDSGEQFF.

Comments on this clone: Additional DNA sequences in this sample encode the identical CDR3. V usage is TRBV4-1 and J usage is TRBJ1-3, with D possibly TRBD1 on 5 matching bases. The V gene lost 2 bases and the J gene lost 2 bases, with 13 bases spanning the gap. The CDR3 runs to 16 residues. Germline V gene lookup returns CDR1 MGHRA and CDR2 YSYEKL. The CDR3 loop reads CASSQSPGGAGNTIYF. The DNA for the CDR3 is TGCGCCAGCAGCCAATCCCCGGGGGGAGCTGGAAACACCATATATTTT.

The chain has TRBV5-1 and TRBJ2-7, with 7 bases that match TRBD2. V lost 0 bases, J lost 2 bases, and 5 bases stayed unmatched. Germline CDR1 SGHRS, CDR2 YFSETQ. This CDR3 spans 15 amino acids. This chain's CDR3 is CASSLASGETYEQYF. CDR3 sequence (DNA): TGCGCCAGCAGCTTGGCCAGCGGGGAAACCTACGAGCAGTACTTC.

The J gene is TRBJ2-1, the V gene TRBV7-9; 11 nucleotides agree with TRBD2. V shed 6 bases and J 7 bases; nucleotides not matched to a gene: 2. The CDR3 is made up of 13 amino acids. CDR1 is SEHNR, CDR2 FQNEAQ, per germline (reference sequence). CDR3: CASSSSGRNEQFF. CDR3 DNA sequence: TGTGCCAGCAGTTCTAGCGGGAGGAATGAGCAGTTCTTC.

This chain uses TRBV4-2 with TRBJ2-7; TRBD2 matches at 10 bases. The CDR3 loop spans 17 amino acids. With 0 bases clipped from V and 0 bases from J, the junction kept 5 bases outside the gene matches. Germline V gives CDR1 LGHNA, CDR2 YNFKEQ. CDR3 region: CASSQEQAGGNSYEQYF. The DNA for the CDR3 is TGTGCCAGCAGCCAAGAACAAGCGGGAGGGAACTCCTACGAGCAGTACTTC.

The gene calls are TRBV10-3 and TRBJ2-7, with 9 bases aligning to TRBD1. The CDR3 loop spans 13 amino acids. V lost 6 bases, J lost 5 bases, and 5 bases stayed unmatched. CDR1 and CDR2 from the germline V gene are ENHRY and SYGVKD. The CDR3 coding sequence is TGTGCCATCAGCGGGGACAGGGCCGACGAGCAGTACTTC. Its translation: CAISGDRADEQYF.

The J gene is TRBJ1-4, the V gene TRBV5-4; possibly TRBD1 for D (6 bases). There are 16 residues in the CDR3. Germline V gene sequence: CDR1 SGHNT, CDR2 YYREEE (reference sequence). Between the trimmed V and J ends, which lost 4 bases and 0 bases, there was a span of 13 bases. This chain's CDR3 is CASSADRITTNEKLFF. The CDR3 region has the DNA TGTGCCAGCAGCGCAGACAGGATCACAACTAATGAAAAACTGTTTTTT.